This TCR beta chain was retrieved from a study of Graves' ophthalmopathy and Graves' hyperthyroidism. Only a few counts were recorded for this clonotype. RNA transcripts served as template for amplifying TCR beta CDR3 sequences. The library came from an HTBI-primed first-round RT-PCR and a second-round multiplex PCR. Each CDR3 protein gets one entry after TCRdb re-called the multiplex PCR reads with MiXCR. The data show hundreds of thousands of distinct CDR3 sequences, approximately 22% seen once. CDR1 and CDR2 (germline): LNHDA, SQIVND (reference sequence). The CDR3 runs to 18 residues. With 3 bases removed from V and 3 bases from J, the gap between germline ends came to 21 bases.

This sequence originates from a woman aged 18-30 years with stable Graves' hyperthyroidism. Some clones in this sample may be carry-over from other donors' samples. The sample taken for sequencing was peripheral blood. J is TRBJ1-5 and V is TRBV19, with D possibly TRBD1 on 5 matching bases. CDR3 bases: TGTGCCAGTAGTATCCCCGCCGGGACCACGACAGTCAATCAGCCCCAGCATTTT. Amino acids: CASSIPAGTTTVNQPQHF.